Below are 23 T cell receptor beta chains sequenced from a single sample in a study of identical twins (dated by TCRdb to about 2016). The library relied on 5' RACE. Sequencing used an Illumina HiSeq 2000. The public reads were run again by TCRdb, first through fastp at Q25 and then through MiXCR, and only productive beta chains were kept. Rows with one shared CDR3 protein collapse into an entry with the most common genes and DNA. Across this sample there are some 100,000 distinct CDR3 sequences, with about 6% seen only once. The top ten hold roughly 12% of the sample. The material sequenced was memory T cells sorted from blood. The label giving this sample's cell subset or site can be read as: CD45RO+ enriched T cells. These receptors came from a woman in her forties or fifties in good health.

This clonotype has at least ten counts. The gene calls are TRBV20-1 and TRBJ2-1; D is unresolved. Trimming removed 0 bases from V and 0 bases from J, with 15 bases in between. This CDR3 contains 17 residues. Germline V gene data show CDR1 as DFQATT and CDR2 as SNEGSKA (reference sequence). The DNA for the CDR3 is TGCAGTGCTAGAGATAGTCTGCTACCGAGCTCCTACAATGAGCAGTTCTTC. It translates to CSARDSLLPSSYNEQFF.

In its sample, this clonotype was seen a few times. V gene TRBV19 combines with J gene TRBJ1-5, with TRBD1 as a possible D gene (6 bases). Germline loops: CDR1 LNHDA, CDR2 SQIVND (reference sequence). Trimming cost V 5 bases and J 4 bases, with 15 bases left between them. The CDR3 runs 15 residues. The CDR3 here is CASSRRTESNQPQHF. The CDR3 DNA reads TGTGCCAGTAGTCGACGGACAGAGTCAAATCAGCCCCAGCATTTT.

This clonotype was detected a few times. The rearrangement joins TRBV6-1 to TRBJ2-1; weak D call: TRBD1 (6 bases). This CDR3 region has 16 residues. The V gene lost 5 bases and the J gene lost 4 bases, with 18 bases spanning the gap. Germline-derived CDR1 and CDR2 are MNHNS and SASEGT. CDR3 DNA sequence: TGTGCCAGCAGTAAAAACAGGGAACCACCTTACAATGAGCAGTTCTTC. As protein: CASSKNREPPYNEQFF.

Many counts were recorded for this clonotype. The CDR3 DNA reads as TGTGCCTGCCGTGGGTGGGTGAACACTGAAGCTTTCTTT. It codes for CACRGWVNTEAFF. V gene TRBV30 combines with J gene TRBJ1-1; D call uncertain. V was cut by 6 bases and J by 0 bases, with 11 bases left in between. Germline V CDR1 and CDR2: GTSNPN, SVGIG (reference sequence). The CDR3 sequence is 13 residues long.

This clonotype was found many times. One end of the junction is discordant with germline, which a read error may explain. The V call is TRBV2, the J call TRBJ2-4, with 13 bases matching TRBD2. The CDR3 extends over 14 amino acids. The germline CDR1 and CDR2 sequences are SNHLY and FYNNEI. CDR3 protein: CASSANGLAGVFHF. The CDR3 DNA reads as TGTGCCAGCAGTGCAAATGGACTAGCGGGAGTATTTCACTTC. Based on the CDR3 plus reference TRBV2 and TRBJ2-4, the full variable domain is EPEVTQTPSHQVTQMGQEVILRCVPISNHLYFYWYRQILGQKVEFLVSFYNNEISEKSEIFDDQFSVERPDGSNFTLKIRSTKLEDSAMYFCASSANGLAGVFHFGAGTRLSVL.

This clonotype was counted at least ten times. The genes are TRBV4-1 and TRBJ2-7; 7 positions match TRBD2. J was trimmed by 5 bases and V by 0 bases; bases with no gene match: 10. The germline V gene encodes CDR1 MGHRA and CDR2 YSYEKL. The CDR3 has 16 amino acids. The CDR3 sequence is CASSQEVKVGGNEQYF. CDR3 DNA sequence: TGCGCCAGCAGCCAAGAAGTCAAGGTGGGGGGGAACGAGCAGTACTTC.

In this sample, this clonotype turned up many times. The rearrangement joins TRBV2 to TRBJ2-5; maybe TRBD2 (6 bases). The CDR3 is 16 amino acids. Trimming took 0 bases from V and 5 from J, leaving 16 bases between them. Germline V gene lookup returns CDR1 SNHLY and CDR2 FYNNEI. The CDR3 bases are TGTGCCAGCAGTGAAGCGGAAACCGCTAGCGTGGAGACCCAGTACTTC. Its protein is CASSEAETASVETQYF.

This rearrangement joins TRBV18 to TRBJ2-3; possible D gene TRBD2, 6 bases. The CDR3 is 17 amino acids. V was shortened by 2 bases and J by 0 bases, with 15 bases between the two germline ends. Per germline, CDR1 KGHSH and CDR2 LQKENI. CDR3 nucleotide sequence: TGTGCCAGCTCACCAGGAGGGCGGGCCCCTAGCACAGATACGCAGTATTTT. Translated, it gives CASSPGGRAPSTDTQYF.

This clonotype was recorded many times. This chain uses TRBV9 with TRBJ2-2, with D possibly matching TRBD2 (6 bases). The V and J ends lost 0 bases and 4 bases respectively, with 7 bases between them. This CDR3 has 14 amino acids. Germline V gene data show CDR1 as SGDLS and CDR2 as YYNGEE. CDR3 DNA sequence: TGTGCCAGCAGCGTAGCCGGGGGCACCGGGGAGCTGTTTTTT. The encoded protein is CASSVAGGTGELFF.

The CDR3 loop reads CASSLAGWDEQFF. The CDR3 DNA follows: TGTGCCAGCAGCTTAGCAGGTTGGGATGAGCAGTTCTTC. The chain links TRBV7-9 to TRBJ2-1; D not resolved. This CDR3 comprises 13 residues. The V gene lost 0 bases and the J gene lost 8 bases, with 8 bases spanning the gap. Per the germline V gene, CDR1 is SEHNR and CDR2 is FQNEAQ (reference sequence).

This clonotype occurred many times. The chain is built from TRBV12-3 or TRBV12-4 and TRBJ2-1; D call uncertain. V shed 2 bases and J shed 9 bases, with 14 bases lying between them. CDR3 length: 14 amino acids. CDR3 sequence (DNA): TGTGCCAGCAGTTTAAACCCGGCGCAGCTTGAGCAGTTCTTC. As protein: CASSLNPAQLEQFF.

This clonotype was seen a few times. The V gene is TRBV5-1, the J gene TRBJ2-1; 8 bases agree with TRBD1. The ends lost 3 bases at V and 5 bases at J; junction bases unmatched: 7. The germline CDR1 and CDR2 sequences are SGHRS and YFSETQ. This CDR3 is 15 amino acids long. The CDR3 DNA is TGCGCCAGCAGCTCTAGACAGGGGACCAACAATGAGCAGTTCTTC. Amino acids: CASSSRQGTNNEQFF. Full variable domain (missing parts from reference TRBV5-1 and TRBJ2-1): KAGVTQTPRYLIKTRGQQVTLSCSPISGHRSVSWYQQTPGQGLQFLFEYFSETQRNKGNFPGRFSGRQFSNSRSEMNVSTLELGDSALYLCASSSRQGTNNEQFFGPGTRLTVL.

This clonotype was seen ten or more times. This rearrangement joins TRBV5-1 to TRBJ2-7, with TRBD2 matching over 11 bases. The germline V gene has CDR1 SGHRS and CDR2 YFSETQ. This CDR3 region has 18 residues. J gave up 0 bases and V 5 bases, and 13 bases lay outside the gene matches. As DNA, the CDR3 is TGCGCCAGCAGGAACCCGGGACTAGCGGAGACCAACTCCTACGAGCAGTACGTC. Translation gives CASRNPGLAETNSYEQYV.

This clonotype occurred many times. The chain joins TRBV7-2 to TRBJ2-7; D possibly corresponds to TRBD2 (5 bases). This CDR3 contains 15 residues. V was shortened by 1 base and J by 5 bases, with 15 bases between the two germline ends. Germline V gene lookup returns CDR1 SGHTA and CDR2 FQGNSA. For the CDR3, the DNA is TGTGCCAGCAGCTTAGTTTTAAGGGCCGGGAACGAGCAGTACTTC. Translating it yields CASSLVLRAGNEQYF. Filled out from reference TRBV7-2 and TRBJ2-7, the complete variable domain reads GAGVSQSPSNKVTEKGKDVELRCDPISGHTALYWYRQSLGQGLEFLIYFQGNSAPDKSGLPSDRFSAERTGGSVSTLTIQRTQQEDSAVYLCASSLVLRAGNEQYFGPGTRLTVT.

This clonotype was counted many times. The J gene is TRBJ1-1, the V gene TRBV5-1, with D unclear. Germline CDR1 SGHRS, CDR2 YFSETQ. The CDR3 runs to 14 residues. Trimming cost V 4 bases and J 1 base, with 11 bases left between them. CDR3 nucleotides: TGCGCCAGCAGCCACCTGGGCGGGAACACTGAAGCTTTCTTT. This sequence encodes CASSHLGGNTEAFF.

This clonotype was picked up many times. The CDR3 DNA sequence: TGTGCCAGCAGTTTAGGGGGTCAGATCTATGGCTACACCTTC. This translates into CASSLGGQIYGYTF. The chain has TRBV12-3 or TRBV12-4 and TRBJ1-2; D not certain. The CDR3 length is 14 residues. The V end was cut by 1 base, the J end by 4 bases, with 10 bases between.

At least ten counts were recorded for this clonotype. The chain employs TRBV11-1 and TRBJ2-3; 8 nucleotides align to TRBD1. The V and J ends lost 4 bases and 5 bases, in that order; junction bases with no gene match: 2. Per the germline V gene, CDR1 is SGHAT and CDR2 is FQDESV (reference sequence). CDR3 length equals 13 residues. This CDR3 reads CASSSRGRDTQYF. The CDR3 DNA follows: TGTGCCAGCAGCTCCAGGGGGCGAGATACGCAGTATTTT.

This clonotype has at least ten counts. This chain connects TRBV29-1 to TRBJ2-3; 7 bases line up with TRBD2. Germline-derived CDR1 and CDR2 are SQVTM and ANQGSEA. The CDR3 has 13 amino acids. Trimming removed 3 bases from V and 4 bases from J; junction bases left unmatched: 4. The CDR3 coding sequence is TGCAGCGTTGATGCGGGAGCGGCAGATACGCAGTATTTT. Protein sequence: CSVDAGAADTQYF.

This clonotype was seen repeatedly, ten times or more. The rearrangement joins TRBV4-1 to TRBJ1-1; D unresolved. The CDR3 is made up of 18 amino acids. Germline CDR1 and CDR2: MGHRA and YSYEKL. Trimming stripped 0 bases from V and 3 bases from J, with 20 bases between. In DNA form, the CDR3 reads TGCGCCAGCAGCCAAGAGGCCGACGGTACGCAATATTACACTGAAGCTTTCTTT. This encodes CASSQEADGTQYYTEAFF.

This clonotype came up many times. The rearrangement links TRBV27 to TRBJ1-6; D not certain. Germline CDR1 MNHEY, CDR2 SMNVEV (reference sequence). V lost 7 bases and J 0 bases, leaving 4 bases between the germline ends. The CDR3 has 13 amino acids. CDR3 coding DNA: TGTGCCAGCAAGAGCTCCTATAATTCACCCCTCCACTTT. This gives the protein CASKSSYNSPLHF.

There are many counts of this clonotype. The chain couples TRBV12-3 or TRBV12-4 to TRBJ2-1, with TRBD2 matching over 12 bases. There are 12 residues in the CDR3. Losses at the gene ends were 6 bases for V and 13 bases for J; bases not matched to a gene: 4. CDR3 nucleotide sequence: TGTGCCAGCAGCCTAGCGGGAGGGCAACAGTTCTTC. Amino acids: CASSLAGGQQFF.

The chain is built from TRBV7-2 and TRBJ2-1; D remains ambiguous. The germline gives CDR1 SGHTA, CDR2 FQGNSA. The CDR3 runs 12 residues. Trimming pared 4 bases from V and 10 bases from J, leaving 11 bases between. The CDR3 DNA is TGTGCCAGCAGCTCTTTGGCCCAGGAGCAGTTCTTC. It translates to CASSSLAQEQFF. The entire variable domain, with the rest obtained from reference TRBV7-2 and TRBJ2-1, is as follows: GAGVSQSPSNKVTEKGKDVELRCDPISGHTALYWYRQSLGQGLEFLIYFQGNSAPDKSGLPSDRFSAERTGGSVSTLTIQRTQQEDSAVYLCASSSLAQEQFFGPGTRLTVL.

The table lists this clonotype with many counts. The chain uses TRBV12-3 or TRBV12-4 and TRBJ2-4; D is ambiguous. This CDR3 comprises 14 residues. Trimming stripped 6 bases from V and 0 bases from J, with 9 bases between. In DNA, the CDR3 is TGTGCCAGCAGCCTTTCCCTAGCCAAAAACATTCAGTACTTC. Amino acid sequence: CASSLSLAKNIQYF.